The 5 T cell receptor beta chains below come from one sample, sequenced in a study of cytomegalovirus exposure and HLA in healthy donors. With 60 Vbeta and 13 Jbeta primers, the PCR was carried out. TCRdb's table, derived via immunoSEQ multiplex PCR, lists solely in-frame clones and lacks some. Among about 140,000 clones listed, approximately 80% were seen once. The sample taken for sequencing was PBMCs. These TCRs come from a male donor in good health and CMV-seropositive.

The chain couples TRBV11-2 to TRBJ2-3; maybe TRBD1 (6 bases). This CDR3 comprises 14 residues. The germline V gene has CDR1 SGHAT and CDR2 FQNNGV. Deletions cut 1 base from V and 6 bases from J, with 11 bases between. The CDR3 nucleotides read TGTGCCAGCAGCTTAGCCCGGACAGTCGATACGCAGTATTTT. Encoded protein: CASSLARTVDTQYF.

This chain uses TRBV6-5 with TRBJ2-3, with TRBD1 as a possible D gene (6 bases). This CDR3 is built from 15 residues. Germline CDR1 MNHEY, CDR2 SVGAGI. V lost 2 bases and J 2 bases, leaving 11 bases between the germline ends. This CDR3 is CASSYNGGHTDTQYF. In DNA, the CDR3 is TGTGCCAGCAGTTACAATGGGGGACACACAGATACGCAGTATTTT.

V gene TRBV30 combines with J gene TRBJ2-4; D possibly corresponds to TRBD2 (6 bases). The germline V gene encodes CDR1 GTSNPN and CDR2 SVGIG (reference sequence). V was cut by 0 bases and J by 6 bases, with 9 bases left in between. The CDR3 extends over 13 amino acids. The CDR3 DNA follows: TGTGCCTGGAGTGTATCCGGGGGAAACATTCAGTACTTC. Its protein is CAWSVSGGNIQYF.

This clone is a singleton in its sample. V and J are TRBV6-1 and TRBJ2-5; 7 bases map to TRBD1. V lost 7 bases to trimming and J lost 5 bases; unmatched junction nucleotides: 7. The germline V gene encodes CDR1 MNHNS and CDR2 SASEGT. This CDR3 spans 13 amino acids. This CDR3 reads CASTQTGWETQYF. CDR3 coding DNA: TGTGCCAGCACCCAGACAGGGTGGGAGACCCAGTACTTC.

The V call is TRBV7-3, the J call TRBJ2-1, with 8 positions matching TRBD1. CDR1 is SGHTA, CDR2 FQGTGA, per germline. After removal of 5 bases from V and 6 bases from J, the junction contained 3 bases not matched to a gene. CDR3 length equals 13 residues. The CDR3 here is CASSPGTGNEQFF. CDR3 DNA: TGTGCCAGCAGCCCGGGGACAGGCAATGAGCAGTTCTTC.